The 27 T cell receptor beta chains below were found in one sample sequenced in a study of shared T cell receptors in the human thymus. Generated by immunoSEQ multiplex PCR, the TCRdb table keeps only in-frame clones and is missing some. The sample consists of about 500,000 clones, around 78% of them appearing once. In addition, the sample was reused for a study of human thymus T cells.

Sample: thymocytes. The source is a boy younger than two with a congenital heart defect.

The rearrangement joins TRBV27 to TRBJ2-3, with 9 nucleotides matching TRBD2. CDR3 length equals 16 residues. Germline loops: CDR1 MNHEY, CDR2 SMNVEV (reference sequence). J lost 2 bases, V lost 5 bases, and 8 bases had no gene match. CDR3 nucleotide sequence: TGTGCCAGCAGTCCGACTAGCGGCCCACCCACAGATACGCAGTATTTT. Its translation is CASSPTSGPPTDTQYF.

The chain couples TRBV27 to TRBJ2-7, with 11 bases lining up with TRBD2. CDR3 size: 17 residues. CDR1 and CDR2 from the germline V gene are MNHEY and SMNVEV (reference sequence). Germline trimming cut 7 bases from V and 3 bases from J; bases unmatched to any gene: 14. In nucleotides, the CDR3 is TGTGCCAGCAAACCCTCTCATACTAGCGGGGGAGACTACGAGCAGTACTTC. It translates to CASKPSHTSGGDYEQYF.

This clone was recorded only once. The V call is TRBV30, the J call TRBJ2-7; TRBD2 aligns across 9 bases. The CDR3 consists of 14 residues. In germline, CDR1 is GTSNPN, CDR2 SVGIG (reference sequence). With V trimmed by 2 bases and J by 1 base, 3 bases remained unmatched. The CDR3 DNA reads TGTGCCTGGAGTCCTAGCGGGACTTCCTACGAGCAGTACTTC. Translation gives CAWSPSGTSYEQYF.

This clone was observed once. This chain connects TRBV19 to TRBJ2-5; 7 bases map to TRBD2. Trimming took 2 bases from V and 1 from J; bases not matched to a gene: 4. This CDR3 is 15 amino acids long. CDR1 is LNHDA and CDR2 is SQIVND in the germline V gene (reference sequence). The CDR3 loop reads CASSIKAGPQETQYF. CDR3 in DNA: TGTGCCAGTAGTATAAAAGCGGGACCCCAAGAGACCCAGTACTTC.

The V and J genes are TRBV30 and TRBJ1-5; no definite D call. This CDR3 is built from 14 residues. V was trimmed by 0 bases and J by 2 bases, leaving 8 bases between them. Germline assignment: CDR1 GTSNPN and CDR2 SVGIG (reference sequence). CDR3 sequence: CAWSVGVRNQPQHF. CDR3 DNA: TGTGCCTGGAGTGTAGGAGTACGCAATCAGCCCCAGCATTTT.

CDR3 region: CASSPITSGETQYF. CDR3 DNA sequence: TGTGCCAGCAGCCCCATTACTAGCGGAGAGACCCAGTACTTC. The chain carries TRBV11-2 and TRBJ2-5; 8 nucleotides match TRBD2. The V and J ends lost 5 bases and 4 bases, in that order; junction bases with no gene match: 6. Germline V CDR1 and CDR2: SGHAT, FQNNGV. CDR3 size: 14 residues. Full variable domain (rest looked up from reference TRBV11-2 and TRBJ2-5): EAGVAQSPRYKIIEKRQSVAFWCNPISGHATLYWYQQILGQGPKLLIQFQNNGVVDDSQLPKDRFSAERLKGVDSTLKIQPAKLEDSAVYLCASSPITSGETQYFGPGTRLLVL.

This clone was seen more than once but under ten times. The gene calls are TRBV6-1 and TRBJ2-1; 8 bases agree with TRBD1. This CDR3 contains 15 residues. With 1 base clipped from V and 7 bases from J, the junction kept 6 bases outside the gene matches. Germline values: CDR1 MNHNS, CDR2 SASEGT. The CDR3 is CASSEGQGFLNEQFF. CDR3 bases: TGTGCCAGCAGTGAAGGACAGGGGTTTCTGAATGAGCAGTTCTTC.

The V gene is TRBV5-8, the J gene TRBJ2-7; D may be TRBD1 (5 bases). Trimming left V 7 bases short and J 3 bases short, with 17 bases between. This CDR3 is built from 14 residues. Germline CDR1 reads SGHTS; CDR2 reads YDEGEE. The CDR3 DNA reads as TGTGCCAGCCGGTACCAACAGGACCACTACGAGCAGTACTTC. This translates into CASRYQQDHYEQYF. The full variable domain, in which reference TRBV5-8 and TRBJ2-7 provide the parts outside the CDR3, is EAGVTQSPTHLIKTRGQQATLRCSPISGHTSVYWYQQALGLGLQFLLWYDEGEERNRGNFPPRFSGRQFPNYSSELNVNALELEDSALYLCASRYQQDHYEQYFGPGTRLTVT.

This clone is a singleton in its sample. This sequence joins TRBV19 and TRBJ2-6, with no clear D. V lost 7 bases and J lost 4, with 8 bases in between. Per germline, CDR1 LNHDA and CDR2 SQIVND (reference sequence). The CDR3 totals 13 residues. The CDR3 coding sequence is TGTGCCAGTATCGGTCCCGGGGCCAACGTCCTGACTTTC. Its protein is CASIGPGANVLTF.

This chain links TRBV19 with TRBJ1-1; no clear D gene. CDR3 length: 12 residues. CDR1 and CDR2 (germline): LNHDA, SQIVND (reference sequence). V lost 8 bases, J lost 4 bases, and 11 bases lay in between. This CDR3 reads CASYAVGTEAFF. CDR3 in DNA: TGTGCCAGTTACGCGGTGGGCACTGAAGCTTTCTTT.

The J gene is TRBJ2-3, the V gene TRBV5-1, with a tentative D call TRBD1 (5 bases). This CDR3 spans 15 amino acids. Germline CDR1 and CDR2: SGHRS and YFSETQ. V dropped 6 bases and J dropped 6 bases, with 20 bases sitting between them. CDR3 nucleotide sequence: TGCGCCAGCACCCAGTGGGTAGGGGATGACGATACGCAGTATTTT. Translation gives CASTQWVGDDDTQYF.

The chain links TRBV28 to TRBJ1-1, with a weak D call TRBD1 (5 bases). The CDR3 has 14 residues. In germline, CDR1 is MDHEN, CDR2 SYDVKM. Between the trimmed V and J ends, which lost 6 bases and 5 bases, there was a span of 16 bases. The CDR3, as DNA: TGTGCCAGCAGACCGGGGGGGAAGGAGACTGAAGCTTTCTTT. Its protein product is CASRPGGKETEAFF.

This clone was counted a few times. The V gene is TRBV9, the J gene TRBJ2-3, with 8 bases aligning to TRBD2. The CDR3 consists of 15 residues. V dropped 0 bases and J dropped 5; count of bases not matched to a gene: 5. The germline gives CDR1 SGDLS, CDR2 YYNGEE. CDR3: CASSVVREGRDTQYF. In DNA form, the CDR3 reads TGTGCCAGCAGCGTAGTTCGGGAGGGCCGAGATACGCAGTATTTT.

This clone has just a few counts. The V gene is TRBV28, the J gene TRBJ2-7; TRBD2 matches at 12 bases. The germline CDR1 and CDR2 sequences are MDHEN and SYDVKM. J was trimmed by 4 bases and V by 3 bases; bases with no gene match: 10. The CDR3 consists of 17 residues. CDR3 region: CASSFALSSGRGYEQYF. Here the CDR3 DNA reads TGTGCCAGCAGTTTCGCCCTTTCTAGCGGGAGGGGGTACGAGCAGTACTTC. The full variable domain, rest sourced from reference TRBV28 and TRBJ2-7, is DVKVTQSSRYLVKRTGEKVFLECVQDMDHENMFWYRQDPGLGLRLIYFSYDVKMKEKGDIPEGYSVSREKKERFSLILESASTNQTSMYLCASSFALSSGRGYEQYFGPGTRLTVT.

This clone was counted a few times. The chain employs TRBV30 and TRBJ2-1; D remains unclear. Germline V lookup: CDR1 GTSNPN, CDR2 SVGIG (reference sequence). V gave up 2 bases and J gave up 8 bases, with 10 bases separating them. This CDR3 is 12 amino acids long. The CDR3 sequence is CAWSLDGDEQFF. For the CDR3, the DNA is TGTGCCTGGAGTCTAGACGGCGATGAGCAGTTCTTC.

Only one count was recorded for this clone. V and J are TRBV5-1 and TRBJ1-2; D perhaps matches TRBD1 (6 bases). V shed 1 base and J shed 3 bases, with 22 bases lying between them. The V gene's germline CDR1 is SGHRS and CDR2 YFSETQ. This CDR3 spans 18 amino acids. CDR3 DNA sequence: TGCGCCAGCAGCTTGAGTCCCCTCGGGACATCAACCTACTATGGCTACACCTTC. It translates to CASSLSPLGTSTYYGYTF.

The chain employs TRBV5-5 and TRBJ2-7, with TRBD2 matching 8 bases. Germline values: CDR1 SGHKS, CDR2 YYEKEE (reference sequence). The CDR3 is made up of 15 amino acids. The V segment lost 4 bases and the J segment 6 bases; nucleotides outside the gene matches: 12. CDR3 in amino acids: CASSPPPCGRIEQYF. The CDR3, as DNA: TGTGCCAGCAGCCCCCCTCCTTGCGGGAGGATCGAGCAGTACTTC.

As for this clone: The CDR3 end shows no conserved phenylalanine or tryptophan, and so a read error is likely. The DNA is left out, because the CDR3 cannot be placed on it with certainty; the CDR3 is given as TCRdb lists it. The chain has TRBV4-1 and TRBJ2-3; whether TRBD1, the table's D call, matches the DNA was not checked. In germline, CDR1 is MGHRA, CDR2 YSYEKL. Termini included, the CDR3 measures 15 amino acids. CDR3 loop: CASSREARDSVPLGL.

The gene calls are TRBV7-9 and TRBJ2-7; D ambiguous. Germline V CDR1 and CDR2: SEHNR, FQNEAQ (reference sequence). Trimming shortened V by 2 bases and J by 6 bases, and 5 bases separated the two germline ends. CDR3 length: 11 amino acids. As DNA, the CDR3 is TGTGCCAGCAGCTTAATCTCCGAGCAGTACTTC. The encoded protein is CASSLISEQYF.

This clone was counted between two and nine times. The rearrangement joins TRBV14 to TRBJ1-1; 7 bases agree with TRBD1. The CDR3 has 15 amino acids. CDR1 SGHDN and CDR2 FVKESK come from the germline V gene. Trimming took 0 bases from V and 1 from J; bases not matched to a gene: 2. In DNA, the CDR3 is TGTGCCAGCAGCCAAGATGGGACAGAGAACACTGAAGCTTTCTTT. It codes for CASSQDGTENTEAFF.

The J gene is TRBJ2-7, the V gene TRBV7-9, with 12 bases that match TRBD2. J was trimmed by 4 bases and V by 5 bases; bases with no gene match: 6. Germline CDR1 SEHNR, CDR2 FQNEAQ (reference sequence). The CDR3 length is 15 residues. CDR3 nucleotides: TGTGCCAGCAGCCCACGGACTAGCGGGGAATACGAGCAGTACTTC. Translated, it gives CASSPRTSGEYEQYF.

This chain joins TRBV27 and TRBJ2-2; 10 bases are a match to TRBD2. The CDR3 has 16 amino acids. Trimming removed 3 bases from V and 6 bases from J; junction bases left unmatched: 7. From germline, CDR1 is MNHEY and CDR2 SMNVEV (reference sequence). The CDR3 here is CASSFWPSGSSGELFF. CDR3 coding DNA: TGTGCCAGCAGTTTTTGGCCTAGCGGGAGCTCCGGGGAGCTGTTTTTT.

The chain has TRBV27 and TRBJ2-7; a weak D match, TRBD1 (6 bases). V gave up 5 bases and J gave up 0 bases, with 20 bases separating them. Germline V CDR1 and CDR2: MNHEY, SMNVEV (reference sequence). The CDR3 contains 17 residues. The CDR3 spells CASSATPPGHYSYEQYF. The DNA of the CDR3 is TGTGCCAGCAGTGCAACTCCCCCGGGACATTACTCCTACGAGCAGTACTTC.

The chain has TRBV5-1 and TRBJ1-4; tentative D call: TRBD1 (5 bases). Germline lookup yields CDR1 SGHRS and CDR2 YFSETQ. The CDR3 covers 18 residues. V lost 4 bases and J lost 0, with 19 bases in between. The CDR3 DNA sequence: TGCGCCAGCAGCCCAGGACAAAATCCCGTATCAACTAATGAAAAACTGTTTTTT. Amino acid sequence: CASSPGQNPVSTNEKLFF.

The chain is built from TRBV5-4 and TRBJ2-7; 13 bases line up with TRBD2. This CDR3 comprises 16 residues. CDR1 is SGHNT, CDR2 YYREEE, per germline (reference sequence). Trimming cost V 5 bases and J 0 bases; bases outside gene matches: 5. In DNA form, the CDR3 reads TGTGCCAGCAGTCCTGGGACTAGCGGGGCCTCCTACGAGCAGTACTTC. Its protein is CASSPGTSGASYEQYF.

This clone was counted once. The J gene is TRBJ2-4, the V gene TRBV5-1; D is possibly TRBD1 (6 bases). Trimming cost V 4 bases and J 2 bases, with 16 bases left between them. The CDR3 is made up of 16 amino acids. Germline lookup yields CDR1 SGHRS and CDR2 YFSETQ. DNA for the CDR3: TGCGCCAGCAGCACCGAATATAGGGGGACCAAAAACATTCAGTACTTC. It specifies CASSTEYRGTKNIQYF.

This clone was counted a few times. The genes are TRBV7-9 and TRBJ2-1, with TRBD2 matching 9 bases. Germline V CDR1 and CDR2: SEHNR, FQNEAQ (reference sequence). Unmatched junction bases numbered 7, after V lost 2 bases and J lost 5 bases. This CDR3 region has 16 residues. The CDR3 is CASSLLEPSGNNEQFF. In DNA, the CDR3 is TGTGCCAGCAGCTTACTCGAACCTAGCGGGAACAATGAGCAGTTCTTC.